This TCR beta chain emerged from a study of blood T cell repertoires in COVID-19. V lost 8 bases to trimming and J lost 3 bases, with 7 bases between them. The CDR3 is made up of 11 amino acids. CDR1 is GTSNPN and CDR2 is SVGIG in the germline V gene (reference sequence). Clones were sequenced by immunoSEQ multiplex PCR, and TCRdb holds only the in-frame ones, with some missing. The sample includes 150,000 to 200,000 clones, 84% of them seen just once. The sample taken for sequencing was peripheral blood. The chain couples TRBV30 to TRBJ1-4; D unclear. The TCR originated in a human donor with acute or convalescent COVID-19. The donor label of this sample is uncertain. CDR3 bases: TGTGCCCAGCGGGCTAATGAAAAACTGTTTTTT. It translates to CAQRANEKLFF.